The 9 T cell receptor beta chains reported below all come from one sample, sequenced in a study of cytomegalovirus exposure and HLA in healthy donors. The PCR employed 60 Vbeta primers together with 13 Jbeta primers. Assay: immunoSEQ multiplex PCR; the TCRdb copy retains only in-frame clones and omits some. The table includes approximately 220,000 clones, around 75% detected once. Sequencing was performed on PBMCs. These TCRs come from a woman in her twenties or thirties in good health and CMV-seronegative.

The rearrangement uses TRBV6-5 and TRBJ1-2; D is perhaps TRBD1 (6 bases). Looked up from germline, CDR1 is MNHEY and CDR2 is SVGAGI. CDR3 length: 14 amino acids. The germline V and J ends were trimmed by 10 bases and 7 bases, with 22 bases remaining between them. CDR3 loop: CATNGQSGRSGYTF. As DNA, the CDR3 is TGTGCCACTAACGGACAGTCGGGGCGTTCTGGCTACACCTTC.

V usage is TRBV7-2 and J usage is TRBJ2-1, with D possibly matching TRBD1 (6 bases). V lost 4 bases, J lost 1 base, and 11 bases lay in between. Per the germline V gene, CDR1 is SGHTA and CDR2 is FQGNSA. This CDR3 contains 15 residues. CDR3 bases: TGTGCCAGCAGCTCAGAGAGGGGGTCCTACAATGAGCAGTTCTTC. It codes for CASSSERGSYNEQFF.

V gene TRBV4-1 combines with J gene TRBJ1-1; 8 nucleotides match TRBD1. CDR3 length equals 15 residues. The ends lost 4 bases at V and 7 bases at J; junction bases unmatched: 11. Germline loops: CDR1 MGHRA, CDR2 YSYEKL. The CDR3 region has the DNA TGCGCCAGCAGCCTTGACAGGGGAACGGGGTATGAAGCTTTCTTT. Its translation: CASSLDRGTGYEAFF.

This clone was counted a single time. V and J are TRBV9 and TRBJ2-2, with TRBD2 identical over 9 bases. Per the germline V gene, CDR1 is SGDLS and CDR2 is YYNGEE. The CDR3 is 17 residues long. V trimming: 6 bases; J trimming: 0 bases; junction bases outside the gene matches: 9. CDR3 loop: CASTRGASGTNTGELFF. The CDR3 DNA is TGTGCCAGCACCCGAGGGGCTAGCGGGACGAACACCGGGGAGCTGTTTTTT.

The J gene is TRBJ1-5, the V gene TRBV19, with TRBD1 matching 9 bases. The CDR3 covers 15 residues. Germline-derived CDR1 and CDR2 are LNHDA and SQIVND (reference sequence). Trimming took 6 bases from V and 3 from J; bases not matched to a gene: 6. The CDR3 protein is CASRPGTGNNQPQHF. The CDR3 bases are TGTGCCAGTAGACCCGGGACAGGGAACAATCAGCCCCAGCATTTT.

This clone was found a few times. The V call is TRBV2, the J call TRBJ1-1, with a weak D call TRBD1 (5 bases). V lost 3 bases, J lost 3 bases, and 11 bases lay in between. The CDR3 covers 14 residues. The germline CDR1 and CDR2 sequences are SNHLY and FYNNEI. CDR3 in DNA: TGTGCCAGCAGTGATACAGGTTCTTACACTGAAGCTTTCTTT. As protein: CASSDTGSYTEAFF.

This clone has just a few counts. The DNA for the CDR3 is TGTGCCAGTAGTATCTCTCCGGGTAGCGGGGGTCATCTAGCCAAAAACATTCAGTACTTC. Protein sequence: CASSISPGSGGHLAKNIQYF. V usage is TRBV19 and J usage is TRBJ2-4; 9 bases match TRBD2. Germline-derived CDR1 and CDR2 are LNHDA and SQIVND (reference sequence). V lost 3 bases and J lost 0; bases outside the gene matches: 15. The CDR3 has 20 amino acids.

V and J are TRBV4-1 and TRBJ2-7; unclear D gene. The length of the CDR3 is 14 residues. V was cut by 3 bases and J by 8 bases, with 17 bases left in between. Germline V lookup: CDR1 MGHRA, CDR2 YSYEKL. The CDR3 sequence: CASSHANDRRQQYF. CDR3 bases: TGCGCCAGCAGCCACGCTAATGACCGGCGGCAGCAGTACTTC.

This chain uses TRBV5-5 with TRBJ2-1; 13 bases are shared with TRBD2. The germline gives CDR1 SGHKS, CDR2 YYEKEE (reference sequence). The CDR3 has 17 amino acids. The ends lost 3 bases at V and 3 bases at J; junction bases unmatched: 6. The CDR3 DNA reads as TGTGCCAGCAGCTCTGGACTAGCGGGAGAGGACTACAATGAGCAGTTCTTC. This sequence encodes CASSSGLAGEDYNEQFF.